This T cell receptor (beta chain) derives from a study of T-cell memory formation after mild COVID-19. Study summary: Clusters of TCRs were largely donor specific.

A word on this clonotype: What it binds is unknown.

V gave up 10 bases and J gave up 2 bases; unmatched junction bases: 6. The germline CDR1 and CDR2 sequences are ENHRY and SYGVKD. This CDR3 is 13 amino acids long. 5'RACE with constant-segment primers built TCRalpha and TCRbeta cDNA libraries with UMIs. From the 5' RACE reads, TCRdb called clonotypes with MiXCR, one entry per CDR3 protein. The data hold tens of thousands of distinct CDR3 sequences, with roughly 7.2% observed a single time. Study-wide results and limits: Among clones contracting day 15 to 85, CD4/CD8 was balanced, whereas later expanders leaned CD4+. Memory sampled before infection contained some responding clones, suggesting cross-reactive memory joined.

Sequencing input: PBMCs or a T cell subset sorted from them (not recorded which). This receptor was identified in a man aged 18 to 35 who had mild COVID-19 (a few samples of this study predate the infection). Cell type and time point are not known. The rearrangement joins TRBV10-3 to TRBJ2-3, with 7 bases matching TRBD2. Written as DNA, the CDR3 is TGTGCCAGCACAGCGGGGACCACAGATACGCAGTATTTT. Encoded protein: CASTAGTTDTQYF.